What follows describes a single T cell receptor (beta chain). Its antigen remains unknown. The data were taken from a study of T cell responses to AZD1222 COVID-19 vaccine. The table came from immunoSEQ multiplex PCR; TCRdb's copy has only in-frame clones and leaves some out. The table lists approximately 68,000 clones, over 75% of them singletons. V lost 2 bases, J lost 3 bases, and 10 bases lay in between. Germline values: CDR1 GTSNPN, CDR2 SVGIG (reference sequence). This CDR3 spans 13 amino acids. Overall study findings and caveats: Clonal diversity may have been underestimated, and the donors were mostly white British, with more females than males.

This clonotype was obtained from an adult in good health. V usage is TRBV30 and J usage is TRBJ1-1, with D unclear. Sequences were derived from peripheral blood, sampled on day 0 of AZD1222 vaccination. DNA for the CDR3: TGTGCCTGGAGTTCGGAAGCTCACACTGAAGCTTTCTTT. This codes for CAWSSEAHTEAFF.